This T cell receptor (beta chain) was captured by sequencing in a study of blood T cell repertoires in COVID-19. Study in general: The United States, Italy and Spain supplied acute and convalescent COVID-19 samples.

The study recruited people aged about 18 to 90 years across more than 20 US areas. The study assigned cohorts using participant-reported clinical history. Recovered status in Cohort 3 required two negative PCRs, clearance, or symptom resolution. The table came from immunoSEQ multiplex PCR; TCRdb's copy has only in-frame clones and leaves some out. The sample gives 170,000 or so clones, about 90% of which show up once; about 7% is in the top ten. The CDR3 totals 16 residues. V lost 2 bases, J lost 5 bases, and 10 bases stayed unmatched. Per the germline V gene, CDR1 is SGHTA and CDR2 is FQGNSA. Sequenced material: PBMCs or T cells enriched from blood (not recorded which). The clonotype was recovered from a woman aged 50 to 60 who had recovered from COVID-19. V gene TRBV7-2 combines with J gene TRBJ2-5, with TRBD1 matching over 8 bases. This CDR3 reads CASSLRGTGGWETQYF. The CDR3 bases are TGTGCCAGCAGCTTAAGAGGGACAGGAGGTTGGGAGACCCAGTACTTC.